This entry features one T cell receptor beta chain sequence. Other DNA variants within this sample encode the same CDR3. These data originate in a study of blood T cell repertoires in COVID-19. Some clones are missing from TCRdb's copy, which holds only in-frame ones; the method was immunoSEQ multiplex PCR. The sample has about 270,000 clones, approximately 89% seen once. Germline V gene data show CDR1 as SGDLS and CDR2 as YYNGEE. Between the trimmed V and J ends, which lost 1 base and 2 bases, there was a span of 6 bases. The CDR3 is 14 residues long. The V and J genes are TRBV9 and TRBJ1-4; D may be TRBD1 (5 bases). The sequencing sample was made of PBMCs or T cells enriched from blood (not recorded which). The TCR comes from a woman younger than 35 who had recovered from COVID-19. CDR3 nucleotide sequence: TGTGCCAGCAGCGTATCAGGGACTAATGAAAAACTGTTTTTT. This translates into CASSVSGTNEKLFF.